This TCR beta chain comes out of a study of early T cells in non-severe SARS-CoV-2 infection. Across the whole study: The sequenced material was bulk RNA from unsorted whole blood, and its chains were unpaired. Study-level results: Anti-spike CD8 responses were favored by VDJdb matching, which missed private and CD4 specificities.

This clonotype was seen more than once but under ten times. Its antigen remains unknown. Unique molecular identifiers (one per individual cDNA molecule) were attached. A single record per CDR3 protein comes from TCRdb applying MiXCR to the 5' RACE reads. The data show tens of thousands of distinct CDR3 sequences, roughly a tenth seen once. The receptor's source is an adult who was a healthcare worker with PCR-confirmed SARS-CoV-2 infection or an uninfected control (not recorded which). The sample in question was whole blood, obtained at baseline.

In DNA form, the CDR3 reads TGTGCCAGCAGCCCGGGACAGCTCTCTGGGGCCAACGTCCTGACTTTC. It is translated as CASSPGQLSGANVLTF. The chain combines TRBV28 with TRBJ2-6, with 7 nucleotides matching TRBD1. This CDR3 has 16 residues. CDR1 is MDHEN and CDR2 is SYDVKM in the germline V gene. The trim removed 6 bases at V and 0 bases at J, leaving 5 bases unmatched.